The T cell receptor (beta chain) under discussion was sequenced for a study of blood T cells in healthy people across ages (dated by TCRdb to 2013 to 2016). Study-level background: In model experiments, roughly one uniquely barcoded TCR beta cDNA molecule per two T cells was captured by template switching. Using the same blood draw, the study looked at two additional independent replicas of 1 million unique cDNA reads for two donors, one aged 18 to 30 and the other aged 80 or older. Donors were grouped into four age groups: young (average roughly 15 years), middle-aged (around 39), aged (over 55) and long-lived (about 82). To avoid experimental bias, donors of different ages were randomly spread across the sequencing lanes. Using deep sequencing normalized with unique cDNA molecular identifiers, the study measured how TCR beta repertoire diversity changes with age.

Libraries were prepared through 5' RACE. TCRdb lists the instrument as Illumina HiSeq 2500. A second PCR of 7 to 11 cycles was performed with a sample-barcoded 5' primer and a J-beta primer mix. A template-switch 5' adaptor carrying 12 random nucleotides introduced a unique molecular identifier onto each TCR beta cDNA molecule. Each sample yielded at least 2.5 million CDR3-containing paired-end reads. First-strand cDNA was synthesized from all RNA with the Mint cDNA synthesis kit, primed by a TRBC-specific oligonucleotide. After uracil-DNA glycosylase treatment, a first 18-cycle PCR used universal primers M1SS and BC2_uni_R on all cDNA. On the study's bioinformatics: For normalization, 1 million high-quality reads were randomly selected from each sample, with every read carrying a distinct molecular identifier. Reads sharing molecular identifiers were discarded rather than binned into consensus sequences. MiTCR, run with a Q25 quality threshold and the strictest error-elimination algorithm, handled CDR3 identification, clonotype clustering and error correction. Lower-bound total TCR beta diversity was estimated with a nonparametric unseen species model using Euler transformation. TCRdb reprocessed the public reads (quality trimming at Q25 with fastp, clone calling with MiXCR) and kept in-frame beta chains. Each record represents a unique CDR3 protein, reported with the most common genes and DNA among its rows. The V and J calls and clone size are TCRdb's, not the authors'. The sample table contains fewer than 900,000 distinct CDR3 sequences; only one count was recorded for approximately 43% of them. The top ten clones comprise 20% to 25% of the sample.

This clonotype has more than one count but fewer than ten. Its cognate antigen has yet to be identified. No quality values exist for individual bases; no much larger clone is one base distant. In the germline V gene, CDR1 corresponds to SGHVS and CDR2 to FQNEAQ. The trim is 5 bases for V and 1 base for J, with a gap of 11 bases between the germline ends. Its CDR3 holds 14 amino acids, cysteine through phenylalanine. Solely the CDR3 DNA is kept, with 42 bases framed from the first base. Donors were 30 to 45 systemically healthy Caucasian individuals from Russia aged roughly 6 to 90 years. Each donor gave about 10 milliliters of peripheral blood, drawn into EDTA-treated Vacutainer tubes. Ficoll-Paque density-gradient centrifugation was used to isolate PBMCs, with at least 6 million obtained per sample. Trizol reagent was used to extract total RNA from the PBMCs, yielding at least 5.5 micrograms per sample. The percentages of naive CD45RAhigh/CD27high T cells were determined by flow cytometry on a PBMC aliquot from every donor.

What the authors observed across the whole study: Because profiling used bulk unsorted PBMCs, naive and antigen-experienced compartments could not be compared conclusively. As age increased, observed TCR beta diversity per million T cells dropped in a roughly linear way, and a significant reduction was already evident by age around 41. There was a strong correlation between observed TCR beta diversity and the percentage of naive T cells measured by flow cytometry. The CMV infection status of donors was not known, potentially confounding age-related changes in expanded clonotypes. Estimates of total diversity based on one million sequenced T cells were regarded as lower bounds and as underestimates. The long-lived group showed more naive CD4+ T cells, fewer expanded clones and increased TCR diversity than the aged group, suggesting age selection.

The sequencing sample was made of blood. Here the chain combines TRBV7-8 and TRBJ2-5; a weak D assignment points to TRBD1 (7 bases agree). The sequence was obtained from a woman in her sixties in good health. The sequenced DNA is TGTGCCAGCAGCGGAGGGGACAGCCAAGAGACCCAGTACTTC. Translated, it gives CASSGGDSQETQYF.